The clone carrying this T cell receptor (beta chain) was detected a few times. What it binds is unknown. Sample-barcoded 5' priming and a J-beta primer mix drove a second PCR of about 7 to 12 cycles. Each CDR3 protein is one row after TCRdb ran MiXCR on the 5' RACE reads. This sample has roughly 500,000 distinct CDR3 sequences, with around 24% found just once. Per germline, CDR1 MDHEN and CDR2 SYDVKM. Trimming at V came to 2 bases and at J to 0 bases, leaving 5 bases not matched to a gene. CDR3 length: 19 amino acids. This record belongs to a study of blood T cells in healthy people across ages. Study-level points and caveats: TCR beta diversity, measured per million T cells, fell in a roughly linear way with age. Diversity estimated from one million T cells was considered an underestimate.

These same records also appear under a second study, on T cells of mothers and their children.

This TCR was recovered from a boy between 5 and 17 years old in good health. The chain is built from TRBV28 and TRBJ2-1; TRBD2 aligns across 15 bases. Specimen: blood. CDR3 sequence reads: CASSLAGLAGGDSYNEQFF. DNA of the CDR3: TGTGCCAGCAGTTTAGCGGGACTAGCGGGAGGTGACTCCTACAATGAGCAGTTCTTC.